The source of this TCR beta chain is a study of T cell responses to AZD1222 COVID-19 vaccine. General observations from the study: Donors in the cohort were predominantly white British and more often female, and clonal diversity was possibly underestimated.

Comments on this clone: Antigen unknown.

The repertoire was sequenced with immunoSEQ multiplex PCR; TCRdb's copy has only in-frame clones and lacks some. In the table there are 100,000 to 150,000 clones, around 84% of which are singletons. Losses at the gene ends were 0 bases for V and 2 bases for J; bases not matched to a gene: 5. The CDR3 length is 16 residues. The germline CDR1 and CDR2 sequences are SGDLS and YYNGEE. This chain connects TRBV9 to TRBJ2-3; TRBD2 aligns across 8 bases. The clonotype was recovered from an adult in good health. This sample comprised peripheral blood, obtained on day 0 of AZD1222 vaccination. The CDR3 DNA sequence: TGTGCCAGCAGCGTAGTGGCGGGGGGTTCCACAGATACGCAGTATTTT. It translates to CASSVVAGGSTDTQYF.